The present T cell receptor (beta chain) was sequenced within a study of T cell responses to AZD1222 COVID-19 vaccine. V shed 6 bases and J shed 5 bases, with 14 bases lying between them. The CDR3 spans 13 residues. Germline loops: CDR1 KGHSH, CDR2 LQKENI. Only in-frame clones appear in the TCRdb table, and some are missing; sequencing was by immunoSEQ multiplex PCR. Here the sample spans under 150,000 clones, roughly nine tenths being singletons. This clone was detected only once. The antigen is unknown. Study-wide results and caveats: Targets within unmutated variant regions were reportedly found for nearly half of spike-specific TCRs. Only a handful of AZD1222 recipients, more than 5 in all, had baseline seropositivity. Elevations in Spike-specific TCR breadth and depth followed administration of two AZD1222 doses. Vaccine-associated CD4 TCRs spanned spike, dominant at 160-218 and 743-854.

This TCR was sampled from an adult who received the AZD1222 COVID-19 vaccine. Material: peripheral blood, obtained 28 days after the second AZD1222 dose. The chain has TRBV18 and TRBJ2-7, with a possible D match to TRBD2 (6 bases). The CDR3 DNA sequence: TGTGCCAGCTCGCAGGGATGGGGGGACGAGCAGTACTTC. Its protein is CASSQGWGDEQYF.